The T cell receptor (beta chain) described here comes from a study of shared clonotypes between healthy human individuals. Clones were sequenced by immunoSEQ multiplex PCR, and TCRdb holds only the in-frame ones, with some missing. Of around 1.4 million clones in the sample, around 98.5% were seen once. The V gene's germline CDR1 is MDHEN and CDR2 SYDVKM. The CDR3 loop spans 13 amino acids. Trimming took 4 bases from V and 9 from J, leaving 13 bases between them. The sequence derives from a man aged 30 to 45 in good health. The chain carries TRBV28 and TRBJ1-5, with D possibly being TRBD1 (6 bases). Sequenced: naive CD4+ T cells sorted from blood. Subset in this sample: CD45RA+ positively selected. CDR3 nucleotides: TGTGCCAGCAGTTACGAGGGGGGTCTGCCCCAGCATTTT. Amino acids: CASSYEGGLPQHF.